What follows is one T cell receptor beta chain and its context. The data stem from a study of blood T cell repertoires in COVID-19. Study details: Spain, Italy and the United States supplied samples that represented acute and convalescent COVID-19.

In the study's own analysis: Estimated nucleated cell counts came from reference gene primer amplification. Only in-frame clones appear in the TCRdb table, and some are missing; sequencing was by immunoSEQ multiplex PCR. V and J calls plus clone size are reproduced from that table; the DNA served to infer D and trimming. The sample gives 45,000 or so clones, about nine tenths of which show up once; around 10% is in the top ten. This TCR was recovered from a human donor in a cohort sampled during active COVID-19. The sample comprised peripheral blood.

DNA for the CDR3: TGTGCCAGCAGCTTACTAACAGGTGGCGGCTACACCTTC. Its protein product is CASSLLTGGGYTF. This chain joins TRBV7-2 and TRBJ1-2; possible D gene TRBD1, 5 bases. V was shortened by 2 bases and J by 8 bases, with 12 bases between the two germline ends. Germline V CDR1 and CDR2: SGHTA, FQGNSA. The CDR3 is 13 amino acids.